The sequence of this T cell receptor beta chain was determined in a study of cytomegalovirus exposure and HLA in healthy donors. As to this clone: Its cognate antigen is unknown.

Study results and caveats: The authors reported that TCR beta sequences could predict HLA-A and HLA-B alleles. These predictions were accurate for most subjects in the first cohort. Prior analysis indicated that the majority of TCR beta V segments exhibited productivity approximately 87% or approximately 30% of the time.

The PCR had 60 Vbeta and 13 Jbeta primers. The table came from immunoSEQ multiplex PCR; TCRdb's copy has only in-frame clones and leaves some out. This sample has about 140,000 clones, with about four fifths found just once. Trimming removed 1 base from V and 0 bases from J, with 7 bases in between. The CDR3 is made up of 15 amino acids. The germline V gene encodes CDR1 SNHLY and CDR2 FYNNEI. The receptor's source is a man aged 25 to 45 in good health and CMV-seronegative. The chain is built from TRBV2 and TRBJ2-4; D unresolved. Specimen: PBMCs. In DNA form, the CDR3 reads TGTGCCAGCAGTGAAGTAGACATAGCCAAAAACATTCAGTACTTC. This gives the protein CASSEVDIAKNIQYF.